This TCR beta chain originates from a study of siplizumab effects on memory and regulatory T cells. Findings of the study overall: Contribution to the alloresponse seemed major for naive T cells, which also seemed more diverse than memory cells.

A note on this clone: No antigen is known for it.

Method: immunoSEQ multiplex PCR; TCRdb's copy keeps in-frame clones and lacks some. The sample has some 100,000 clones, around 94% seen once. CDR3 length equals 19 residues. Trimming left V 2 bases short and J 2 bases short, with 24 bases between. CDR1 is SGHRS and CDR2 is YFSETQ in the germline V gene. The chain recombines TRBV5-1 with TRBJ2-3; D tentatively reads TRBD1 or TRBD2 (5 bases each). The origin of this receptor is a human donor in good health. The sample consisted of Tregs sorted from blood. The DNA for the CDR3 is TGCGCCAGCAGCTTCCCCTTAAATGGGGGAACACCACTCACAGATACGCAGTATTTT. It specifies CASSFPLNGGTPLTDTQYF. The full variable domain, its missing parts supplied by reference TRBV5-1 and TRBJ2-3, is KAGVTQTPRYLIKTRGQQVTLSCSPISGHRSVSWYQQTPGQGLQFLFEYFSETQRNKGNFPGRFSGRQFSNSRSEMNVSTLELGDSALYLCASSFPLNGGTPLTDTQYFGPGTRLTVL.